One and the same sample provided the 3 T cell receptor beta chains below, sequenced in a study of T-cell reconstitution after alpha-beta-depleted transplantation in children. Preparing the TCRbeta library involved the use of unique molecular identifiers. Each CDR3 protein gets one entry after TCRdb re-called the PCR reads with MiXCR. The table has about 980,000 distinct CDR3 sequences, around 30% seen once. The sample in question was PBMCs, mostly from graft donor cells, obtained 360 days after TCRalphabeta/CD19-depleted stem cell transplant. These receptor sequences come from a boy younger than two who had a stem cell transplant for SCID, so the T cells may come from the graft donor.

This clonotype appeared a few times. The V and J genes are TRBV15 and TRBJ1-5, with no clear D. This CDR3 region has 16 residues. CDR1 is LNHNV, CDR2 YYDKDF, per germline (reference sequence). Trimming cost V 0 bases and J 4 bases, with 13 bases left between them. CDR3 DNA sequence: TGTGCCACCAGCAGAGATTATAGCAGTTCTAATCAGCCCCAGCATTTT. Translation gives CATSRDYSSSNQPQHF.

This clonotype has more than one count but fewer than ten. A junction boundary mismatches the germline segment, possibly from a read error. The V and J genes are TRBV13 and TRBJ2-7; D unresolved. There are 13 residues in the CDR3. Germline V CDR1 and CDR2: PRHDT, FYEKMQ (reference sequence). This chain's CDR3 is CASSLASGYELYF. The CDR3 DNA reads as TGTGCCAGCAGCTTAGCGTCCGGTTACGAGCTGTACTTC.

The chain joins TRBV3-1 to TRBJ2-7; perhaps TRBD1 as D (6 bases). V was pared by 4 bases and J by 1 base, with 14 bases between. Germline values: CDR1 LGHDT, CDR2 YNNKEL (reference sequence). CDR3 length: 15 residues. The CDR3 region is CASSLLTGSSYEQYF. The CDR3 bases are TGTGCCAGCAGCCTCCTGACAGGAAGTTCCTACGAGCAGTACTTC.